The 21 T cell receptor beta chains listed next were all sequenced from one sample in a study of glioma-infiltrating T cells after dendritic cell vaccination (dated by TCRdb to about 2016). Library method: the immunoSEQ multiplex PCR assay. TCRdb took over this immuneACCESS table, retaining in-frame rearrangements with V and J assigned. Such tables are incomplete; in checked studies, under half of the missing clones stem from an unresolved V gene, and the remainder is unexplained. This sample comprises about 73,000 clones, around 79% of them detected only once. 2% to 2.5% of the sample goes to the ten largest clones. The material was blood, obtained before dendritic cell vaccination. All receptors come from a human donor with glioblastoma.

This clone was detected once. The chain is built from TRBV5-4 and TRBJ2-4, with 8 bases fitting TRBD1. With V trimmed by 0 bases and J by 0 bases, 8 bases remained unmatched. The CDR3 consists of 18 residues. Germline-derived CDR1 and CDR2 are SGHNT and YYREEE (reference sequence). The CDR3 is CASSLAEAGGIAKNIQYF. Written as DNA, the CDR3 is TGTGCCAGCAGCTTGGCCGAGGCAGGGGGCATAGCCAAAAACATTCAGTACTTC.

The rearrangement joins TRBV4-1 to TRBJ2-7; 13 bases align to TRBD2. V shed 4 bases and J 6 bases; nucleotides not matched to a gene: 6. Germline loops: CDR1 MGHRA, CDR2 YSYEKL. This CDR3 has 15 amino acids. Here the CDR3 DNA reads TGCGCCAGCAGCCGGGAGACTAGCGGGGGGTTCGAGCAGTACTTC. Encoded protein: CASSRETSGGFEQYF.

This chain connects TRBV5-4 to TRBJ1-1; 7 nucleotides agree with TRBD1. With 4 bases clipped from V and 1 base from J, the junction kept 7 bases outside the gene matches. Germline CDR1 reads SGHNT; CDR2 reads YYREEE (reference sequence). The CDR3 extends over 15 amino acids. The CDR3 loop reads CASSPRDSRNTEAFF. The CDR3 DNA follows: TGTGCCAGCAGCCCCCGGGACAGCAGGAACACTGAAGCTTTCTTT.

The chain recombines TRBV19 with TRBJ2-1; TRBD2 aligns across 15 bases. CDR3 size: 19 residues. J was trimmed by 6 bases and V by 1 base; bases with no gene match: 10. The V gene's germline CDR1 is LNHDA and CDR2 SQIVND (reference sequence). Here the CDR3 reads CASSIVGRTSGRVSNEQFF. The DNA for the CDR3 is TGTGCCAGTAGTATAGTGGGGAGGACTAGCGGGAGGGTTTCCAATGAGCAGTTCTTC. Supplemented by reference TRBV19 and TRBJ2-1, the full variable domain reads DGGITQSPKYLFRKEGQNVTLSCEQNLNHDAMYWYRQDPGQGLRLIYYSQIVNDFQKGDIAEGYSVSREKKESFPLTVTSAQKNPTAFYLCASSIVGRTSGRVSNEQFFGPGTRLTVL.

The V gene is TRBV14, the J gene TRBJ1-2, with D possibly being TRBD1 (5 bases). With 1 base removed from V and 4 bases from J, the gap between germline ends came to 13 bases. CDR1 and CDR2 (germline): SGHDN, FVKESK. The CDR3 loop spans 15 amino acids. The CDR3 nucleotides read TGTGCCAGCAGCCAAGGTGGGGGGTACTTCTATGGCTACACCTTC. It is translated as CASSQGGGYFYGYTF.

The chain links TRBV6-5 to TRBJ1-2; D gene uncertain. The length of the CDR3 is 13 residues. Germline CDR1 MNHEY, CDR2 SVGAGI. The germline V and J ends were trimmed by 1 base and 1 base, with 4 bases remaining between them. Here the CDR3 DNA reads TGTGCCAGCAGTTACTTAGATAACTATGGCTACACCTTC. This sequence encodes CASSYLDNYGYTF.

The chain uses TRBV10-3 and TRBJ1-2, with 9 bases identical to TRBD1. This CDR3 comprises 15 residues. Germline V lookup: CDR1 ENHRY, CDR2 SYGVKD. Trimming cost V 6 bases and J 0 bases; bases outside gene matches: 5. The CDR3 is CAISSGTGSNYGYTF. The DNA of the CDR3 is TGTGCCATCAGCTCCGGGACAGGGTCTAACTATGGCTACACCTTC.

The chain has TRBV2 and TRBJ2-1; 7 nucleotides align to TRBD2. Germline V gene sequence: CDR1 SNHLY, CDR2 FYNNEI. The V and J ends lost 1 base and 9 bases, in that order; junction bases with no gene match: 9. The CDR3 has 15 residues. The chain's CDR3 is CASSEVASGRGEQFF. The CDR3 nucleotides are TGTGCCAGCAGTGAAGTAGCTAGCGGCCGGGGTGAGCAGTTCTTC.

In its sample, this clone was seen once. The chain has TRBV29-1 and TRBJ1-5; possible D gene TRBD1, 5 bases. V was shortened by 2 bases and J by 4 bases, with 9 bases between the two germline ends. Per germline, CDR1 SQVTM and CDR2 ANQGSEA. CDR3 size: 13 residues. CDR3 loop: CSVESSGNQPQHF. Here the CDR3 DNA reads TGCAGCGTTGAATCGTCAGGGAATCAGCCCCAGCATTTT.

This clone was observed once. The genes are TRBV7-3 and TRBJ2-1; TRBD2 matches at 13 bases. Germline lookup yields CDR1 SGHTA and CDR2 FQGTGA. CDR3 size: 14 residues. Trimming took 6 bases from V and 7 from J; bases not matched to a gene: 3. CDR3 region: CASSWTSGRNEQFF. In nucleotides, the CDR3 is TGTGCCAGCAGTTGGACTAGCGGGAGAAATGAGCAGTTCTTC.

This rearrangement joins TRBV19 to TRBJ1-2; no reliable D call. Germline CDR1 and CDR2: LNHDA and SQIVND (reference sequence). This CDR3 region has 12 residues. The V end was cut by 7 bases, the J end by 3 bases, with 9 bases between. CDR3 amino acids: CASTRRDYGYTF. Here the CDR3 DNA reads TGTGCCAGTACTCGGCGGGACTATGGCTACACCTTC.

This clone was counted a single time. The chain combines TRBV5-1 with TRBJ2-1; TRBD2 aligns across 11 bases. CDR1 SGHRS and CDR2 YFSETQ come from the germline V gene. The CDR3 totals 15 residues. J was trimmed by 4 bases and V by 4 bases; bases with no gene match: 4. The CDR3 is CASSPTSGSYNEQFF. The CDR3 bases are TGCGCCAGCAGCCCAACTAGCGGGAGTTACAATGAGCAGTTCTTC.

A few counts support this clone. The chain employs TRBV6-5 and TRBJ1-3; D is undetermined. This CDR3 comprises 16 residues. With 0 bases removed from V and 4 bases from J, the gap between germline ends came to 13 bases. Germline V lookup: CDR1 MNHEY, CDR2 SVGAGI. CDR3 in DNA: TGTGCCAGCAGTTACTCGATGCGGGGTAGCGGAAACACCATATATTTT. Encoded protein: CASSYSMRGSGNTIYF.

J is TRBJ2-6 and V is TRBV9; possibly TRBD2 for D (6 bases). CDR1 and CDR2 (germline): SGDLS, YYNGEE. V was trimmed by 1 base and J by 1 base, leaving 12 bases between them. This CDR3 contains 17 residues. The CDR3 bases are TGTGCCAGCAGCGTATTGGGAGGTTTATCTGGGGCCAACGTCCTGACTTTC. This sequence encodes CASSVLGGLSGANVLTF.

The rearrangement joins TRBV6-1 to TRBJ2-5, with 11 bases that match TRBD2. Trimming took 6 bases from V and 3 from J; bases not matched to a gene: 3. Germline CDR1 and CDR2: MNHNS and SASEGT. This CDR3 spans 14 amino acids. The chain's CDR3 is CASRSSGGKETQYF. Written as DNA, the CDR3 is TGTGCCAGCAGGTCTAGCGGGGGGAAAGAGACCCAGTACTTC.

The J gene is TRBJ1-1, the V gene TRBV7-2; D is unclear. V lost 5 bases and J 0 bases, leaving 10 bases between the germline ends. Germline assignment: CDR1 SGHTA and CDR2 FQGNSA. The length of the CDR3 is 14 residues. The CDR3 DNA follows: TGTGCCAGCAGCGTTCAGTTGTTGAACACTGAAGCTTTCTTT. The encoded protein is CASSVQLLNTEAFF.

V and J are TRBV14 and TRBJ1-1, with 7 bases aligning to TRBD1. V shed 4 bases, J shed 4 bases, and the junction held 9 bases outside the gene matches. Germline CDR1 SGHDN, CDR2 FVKESK. The CDR3 contains 15 residues. The CDR3 sequence is CASSRLDRTTTEAFF. In nucleotides, the CDR3 is TGTGCCAGCAGCCGGCTGGACAGGACAACCACTGAAGCTTTCTTT.

The chain links TRBV5-1 to TRBJ2-5; D might be TRBD1 (6 bases). Germline V CDR1 and CDR2: SGHRS, YFSETQ. CDR3 length: 14 residues. V was clipped by 0 bases and J by 5 bases, with 11 bases between them. CDR3 bases: TGCGCCAGCAGCTTGGGGGGGCCCACTGAGACCCAGTACTTC. It yields the protein CASSLGGPTETQYF.

This clone ranks as medium-sized (0.01 to 0.1%). V gene TRBV6-1 combines with J gene TRBJ2-1; TRBD2 matches at 7 bases. The CDR3 runs to 16 residues. V gave up 0 bases and J gave up 4 bases; unmatched junction bases: 6. CDR1 is MNHNS, CDR2 SASEGT, per germline. DNA for the CDR3: TGTGCCAGCAGTGAAGCAGGCGGGAGCGGGTACAATGAGCAGTTCTTC. It codes for CASSEAGGSGYNEQFF.

The chain combines TRBV7-3 with TRBJ1-5, with D tentatively TRBD1 (6 bases). The length of the CDR3 is 15 residues. V lost 2 bases, J lost 6 bases, and 14 bases lay in between. The germline V gene encodes CDR1 SGHTA and CDR2 FQGTGA. CDR3 in DNA: TGTGCCAGCAGCTTAGGGCAGGGGATGGGTCAGCCCCAGCATTTT. Translated, it gives CASSLGQGMGQPQHF. The variable domain in full, completed from reference TRBV7-3 and TRBJ1-5, reads GAGVSQTPSNKVTEKGKYVELRCDPISGHTALYWYRQSLGQGPEFLIYFQGTGAADDSGLPNDRFFAVRPEGSVSTLKIQRTERGDSAVYLCASSLGQGMGQPQHFGDGTRLSIL.

V and J are TRBV9 and TRBJ2-1; the match to TRBD2 covers 10 bases. V lost 3 bases and J lost 3; bases outside the gene matches: 9. Per germline, CDR1 SGDLS and CDR2 YYNGEE. This CDR3 comprises 17 residues. The CDR3 DNA follows: TGTGCCAGCAGCGCCTCCCTAGCGGGAGCTTACTACAATGAGCAGTTCTTC. Translation: CASSASLAGAYYNEQFF.